A selection of T cell receptor beta chains follows, all from one sample in a study of blood T cell repertoires in COVID-19. Sequencing used immunoSEQ multiplex PCR; TCRdb keeps in-frame clones, though not all of them. The sample holds about 150,000 clones, around 89% seen once. The sequencing sample was made of peripheral blood. All receptors come from a woman aged 40 to 50 with acute or convalescent COVID-19. Each CDR3 is given with its conserved first and last residue. A D gene is named only where the DNA matches it firmly. Only some rows state a clone size, as once, few, many or a class for expanded clones.

TRBJ2-3,-,-,TRBV9,CASSPPQGSRDTQYF,TGTGCCAGCAGCCCCCCCCAGGGGTCTCGAGATACGCAGTATTTT
TRBJ2-7,-,TRBD1,TRBV7-2,CASSLVQGSYEQYF,TGTGCCAGCAGCTTAGTACAGGGGTCCTACGAGCAGTACTTC
TRBJ1-2,-,-,TRBV7-2,CASSLVSRDYGYTF,TGTGCCAGCAGCTTAGTTTCCAGGGACTATGGCTACACCTTC
TRBJ1-2,-,TRBD1,TRBV10-3,CAISPGQPNYGYTF,TGTGCCATCAGTCCGGGACAGCCAAACTATGGCTACACCTTC
TRBJ1-1,-,-,TRBV3-1/TRBV3-2,CASSQDEVANTEAFF,TGTGCCAGCAGCCAAGATGAGGTTGCGAACACTGAAGCTTTCTTT
TRBJ2-1,-,-,TRBV5-1,CASSFQLNEQFF,TGCGCCAGCAGCTTCCAGTTAAATGAGCAGTTCTTC
TRBJ2-3,-,TRBD2,TRBV6-1,CASSERAGGQTDTQYF,TGTGCCAGCAGTGAAAGGGCGGGGGGCCAAACAGATACGCAGTATTTT
TRBJ2-1,-,TRBD1,TRBV5-6,CASTRGTGGAGGYNEQFF,TGTGCCAGCACCAGAGGGACAGGGGGCGCCGGAGGTTACAATGAGCAGTTCTTC
TRBJ2-1,-,TRBD2,TRBV29-1,CSVEDLAGGYNEQFF,TGCAGCGTTGAAGATTTGGCGGGAGGGTACAATGAGCAGTTCTTC
TRBJ2-6,-,-,TRBV5-1,CASSLVPGAGANVLTF,TGCGCCAGCAGCTTGGTCCCCGGGGCTGGGGCCAACGTCCTGACTTTC
TRBJ1-5,-,-,TRBV6-1,CASSEFGAFNQPQHF,TGTGCCAGCAGTGAATTTGGGGCTTTCAATCAGCCCCAGCATTTT
TRBJ1-6,-,-,TRBV6-1,CASSDGSSYNSPLHF,TGTGCCAGCAGTGATGGGAGCTCCTATAATTCACCCCTCCACTTT
TRBJ1-3,-,-,TRBV5-6,CASSLGGTHLFSGNTIYF,TGTGCCAGCAGCTTGGGAGGAACCCATCTATTCTCTGGAAACACCATATATTTT
TRBJ2-3,-,TRBD2,TRBV9,CASSAMTSGSTDTQYF,TGTGCCAGCAGCGCGATGACTAGCGGTAGCACAGATACGCAGTATTTT
TRBJ2-7,-,-,TRBV5-1,CASASRADSYEQYF,TGCGCCAGCGCATCCCGTGCGGACTCCTACGAGCAGTACTTC
TRBJ2-6,-,-,TRBV28,CASSSVKVRESLSGANVLTF,TGTGCCAGCAGTTCTGTCAAAGTTAGGGAGAGCCTCTCTGGGGCCAACGTCCTGACTTTC
TRBJ1-3,-,-,TRBV7-3,CASSPTPGTFGNTIYF,TGTGCCAGCAGCCCAACCCCGGGAACTTTCGGAAACACCATATATTTT
TRBJ2-3,-,-,TRBV5-1,CASSPGQTSTDTQYF,TGCGCCAGCAGCCCCGGACAGACTAGCACAGATACGCAGTATTTT
TRBJ1-6,once,-,TRBV19,CASSMGHRINNSPLHF,TGTGCCAGTAGTATGGGGCACCGGATTAATAATTCACCCCTCCACTTT
TRBJ1-4,-,-,TRBV21-1,CASSRWTGMGEKLFF,TGTGCCAGCAGCAGATGGACAGGGATGGGTGAAAAACTGTTTTTT
TRBJ2-2,-,-,TRBV28,CASSPRGPYTGELFF,TGTGCCAGCAGCCCGCGGGGCCCTTACACCGGGGAGCTGTTTTTT
TRBJ2-7,-,-,TRBV3-1/TRBV3-2,CASSHVSGEQYF,TGTGCCAGCAGCCATGTAAGCGGCGAGCAGTACTTC
TRBJ2-3,-,TRBD2,TRBV3-1/TRBV3-2,CASSPSSAGGPDTQYF,TGTGCCAGCAGCCCCTCGTCGGCGGGAGGACCAGATACGCAGTATTTT
TRBJ1-1,-,TRBD1,TRBV10-3,CAISEGQGNTEAFF,TGTGCCATCAGTGAGGGACAGGGGAACACTGAAGCTTTCTTT
TRBJ1-2,-,-,TRBV5-8,CASTRQSPNYGYTF,TGTGCCAGCACCCGACAGTCCCCTAACTATGGCTACACCTTC
TRBJ2-7,-,-,TRBV5-1,CASSLTTGTSYEQYF,TGCGCCAGCAGCTTGACTACGGGGACTTCTTACGAGCAGTACTTC
TRBJ1-5,-,-,TRBV9,CASSVDPGRNQPQHF,TGTGCCAGCAGCGTAGATCCAGGGCGCAATCAGCCCCAGCATTTT
TRBJ2-2,-,TRBD1,TRBV5-1,CASSGGQVNTGELFF,TGCGCCAGCAGCGGGGGACAGGTGAACACCGGGGAGCTGTTTTTT
TRBJ1-3,-,-,TRBV27,CASSLRRPSISGNTIYF,TGTGCCAGCAGTTTAAGGAGACCGAGCATCTCTGGAAACACCATATATTTT
TRBJ2-2,-,TRBD2,TRBV4-2,CASSQLNGLAESPNTGELFF,TGTGCCAGCAGCCAATTAAACGGACTAGCGGAAAGTCCGAACACCGGGGAGCTGTTTTTT
TRBJ2-7,-,-,TRBV6-4,CAPKNDRRDEQYF,TGTGCCCCCAAAAATGATCGTCGGGACGAGCAGTACTTC
TRBJ1-2,-,TRBD1,TRBV6-5,CASSPRQGINGYTF,TGTGCCAGCAGTCCGAGACAGGGAATCAATGGCTACACCTTC
TRBJ1-4,-,-,TRBV6-5,CASSPSTGGREKLFF,TGTGCCAGCAGCCCATCGACAGGCGGGCGAGAAAAACTGTTTTTT
TRBJ2-2,few,-,TRBV19,CASSLTGAGELFF,TGTGCCAGTAGCCTGACTGGTGCCGGGGAGCTGTTTTTT
TRBJ2-2,-,-,TRBV30,CAWSVLRTGELFF,TGTGCCTGGAGTGTACTGAGGACCGGGGAGCTGTTTTTT
TRBJ1-2,-,TRBD1,TRBV3-1/TRBV3-2,CASSQINRDRGYGYTF,TGTGCCAGCAGCCAAATAAACCGGGACAGGGGTTATGGCTACACCTTC
TRBJ2-7,-,TRBD2,TRBV19,CASNPSGTTYEQYF,TGTGCCAGTAACCCCAGCGGGACCACCTACGAGCAGTACTTC
TRBJ2-2,-,TRBD2,TRBV6-2/TRBV6-3,CASSYESLAGGDTGELFF,TGTGCCAGCAGTTACGAATCTCTAGCGGGGGGGGACACCGGGGAGCTGTTTTTT
TRBJ1-3,-,-,TRBV29-1,CSVGGAGNTIYF,TGCAGCGTTGGGGGAGCTGGAAACACCATATATTTT
TRBJ2-1,few,-,TRBV6-2/TRBV6-3,CASSLGTSSNEQFF,TGTGCCAGCAGTCTCGGGACATCTAGTAATGAGCAGTTCTTC